The clone carrying this T cell receptor beta chain was picked up a small number of times. The antigen is unknown. This sample stems from a study of blood T cells in healthy people across ages. Findings of the study overall: Nothing was known about donor CMV status, and this possibly confounded expanded clonotype changes. In these data, TCR beta diversity tracked strongly with naive T cell percentage. Greater diversity and more naive CD4+ cells were seen in long-lived donors than in aged donors.

The V gene's germline CDR1 is ENHRY and CDR2 SYGVKD. The CDR3 extends over 12 amino acids. The V gene lost 3 bases and the J gene lost 6 bases, with 6 bases spanning the gap. PCR was performed a second time for about 7 to 11 cycles using a sample-barcoded 5' primer and a J-beta primer mix. Every molecule of cDNA carried a tag from a template-switch adaptor with 12 random nucleotides. From the 5' RACE reads, TCRdb called clonotypes with MiXCR, one entry per CDR3 protein. The sample consists of around 1,700,000 distinct CDR3 sequences, 28% of them appearing once. The clonotype originates from a woman aged 25 to 39 in good health. The genes are TRBV10-3 and TRBJ1-5, with no clear D. Material for sequencing was blood. In DNA form, the CDR3 reads TGTGCCATCAGTGATTCGGGTCAGCCCCAGCATTTT. Residues: CAISDSGQPQHF.